Listed below are T cell receptor beta chains from one sample, sequenced in a study of molecular identifiers for immune sequencing clone quantification. Each CDR3 protein gets one entry after TCRdb re-called the PCR reads with MiXCR. The table shows roughly 90,000 distinct CDR3 sequences, with around 20% occurring only once. Input material: naive CD8+ T cells from blood, with Jurkat cell RNA spiked in. These receptors all come from a human donor in good health. Some libraries in this study had Jurkat cell RNA spiked in. Both conserved end residues are part of each CDR3. The D gene is left open where the match is weak. Not all rows give a size; the values are once, few, many and, for expanded clones, a class.

v_gene,d_gene,abundance,j_gene,CDR3aa,CDR3nt
TRBV6-2/TRBV6-3,.,many,TRBJ2-2,CASSYSYSTGELFF,TGTGCCAGCAGTTACTCGTACAGCACCGGGGAGCTGTTTTTT
TRBV19,TRBD2,many,TRBJ2-3,CASSTSGGTDTQYF,TGTGCCAGCTCTACTAGCGGGGGCACAGATACGCAGTATTTT
TRBV6-5,.,many,TRBJ1-6,CASSYRGFYSPLHF,TGTGCCAGCAGTTACAGGGGATTTTATTCACCCCTCCACTTT
TRBV19,.,many,TRBJ2-5,CASNSRDQETQYF,TGTGCCAGTAATTCCAGGGACCAAGAGACCCAGTACTTC
TRBV6-5,TRBD2,.,TRBJ2-1,CASSYYGGAGNEQFF,TGTGCCAGCAGTTACTACGGGGGGGCGGGGAATGAGCAGTTCTTC
TRBV4-3,.,many,TRBJ1-2,CASSQDSGGGPTGYTF,TGCGCCAGCAGCCAAGATTCCGGGGGAGGGCCCACAGGCTACACCTTC
TRBV2,TRBD2,few,TRBJ2-3,CASSATSGGGPDTQYF,TGTGCCAGCAGTGCCACTAGCGGGGGGGGCCCAGATACGCAGTATTTT
TRBV5-4,TRBD1,many,TRBJ2-7,CASSSGTVPYEQYF,TGTGCCAGCAGCTCCGGGACAGTACCTTACGAGCAGTACTTC
TRBV6-1,TRBD1,few,TRBJ1-2,CASSDGQAITYYGYTF,TGTGCCAGCAGTGACGGACAGGCGATTACCTACTATGGCTACACCTTC
TRBV15,TRBD2,many,TRBJ2-1,CATSRDWTLAENNEQFF,TGTGCCACCAGCAGAGATTGGACACTAGCGGAGAACAATGAGCAGTTCTTC
TRBV2,TRBD2,.,TRBJ2-3,CASSEASGRARDTQYF,TGTGCCAGCAGTGAGGCTAGCGGGAGGGCCAGAGATACGCAGTATTTT
TRBV4-3,.,many,TRBJ1-2,CASSQDSINYGYTF,TGCGCCAGCAGCCAAGACAGTATTAACTATGGCTACACCTTC
TRBV13,.,many,TRBJ2-2,CASSSDGQNTGELFF,TGTGCCAGCAGCTCGGACGGACAAAACACCGGGGAGCTGTTTTTT
TRBV20-1,.,many,TRBJ1-6,CSAPIGPMDDNSPLHF,TGCAGTGCTCCGATTGGGCCAATGGATGACAATTCACCCCTCCACTTT
TRBV20-1,TRBD2,many,TRBJ2-7,CSALLRGAYEQYF,TGCAGTGCTCTCCTGCGGGGGGCCTACGAGCAGTACTTC
TRBV4-1,TRBD1,many,TRBJ1-4,CASSLADRVNEKLFF,TGCGCCAGCAGCTTAGCGGACAGGGTTAATGAAAAACTGTTTTTT
TRBV7-9,.,many,TRBJ2-2,CASSPTSGGGPGELFF,TGTGCCAGCAGCCCCACATCAGGGGGAGGCCCCGGGGAGCTGTTTTTT
TRBV9,.,many,TRBJ1-4,CASSPDQGTNEKLFF,TGTGCCAGCAGCCCAGATCAGGGGACTAATGAAAAACTGTTTTTT
TRBV9,TRBD1,many,TRBJ2-7,CASSVGQGETTYEQYF,TGTGCCAGCAGCGTGGGACAGGGGGAAACCACCTACGAGCAGTACTTC
TRBV4-3,.,.,TRBJ2-5,CASSQDIGGQETQYF,TGCGCCAGCAGCCAAGATATCGGTGGACAAGAGACCCAGTACTTC
TRBV5-1,.,many,TRBJ1-5,CASSRGQIISNQPQHF,TGCGCCAGCAGCCGAGGACAAATCATTAGCAATCAGCCCCAGCATTTT
TRBV5-6,TRBD1,many,TRBJ1-6,CASSFSPTGGARNSPLHF,TGTGCCAGCAGCTTTAGTCCCACAGGGGGCGCAAGGAATTCACCCCTCCACTTT
TRBV5-3,TRBD2,once,TRBJ2-7,CASSSASGFYEQYF,TGTGCCAGCAGCTCGGCTAGCGGTTTCTACGAGCAGTACTTC
TRBV6-6,.,many,TRBJ2-5,CASSRTAQETQYF,TGTGCCAGCAGTCGGACAGCACAAGAGACCCAGTACTTC
TRBV11-1,TRBD2,.,TRBJ2-5,CASSDDRAGGQETQYF,TGTGCCAGCAGCGATGACCGGGCGGGAGGCCAAGAGACCCAGTACTTC
TRBV29-1,TRBD1,many,TRBJ2-7,CSARDRDTYEQYF,TGCAGCGCCCGGGACAGGGACACCTACGAGCAGTACTTC
TRBV4-3,.,few,TRBJ1-3,CASSRTQDGARTIYF,TGCGCCAGCAGCCGGACCCAAGACGGGGCGCGCACCATATATTTT
TRBV20-1,.,.,TRBJ2-7,CSADSAYEQYF,TGCAGTGCTGACAGTGCCTACGAGCAGTACTTC
TRBV4-1,.,many,TRBJ2-7,CASSHGVAYEQYF,TGCGCCAGCAGCCACGGGGTGGCCTACGAGCAGTACTTC
TRBV12-3/TRBV12-4,.,many,TRBJ2-3,CASSLAGRTDTQYF,TGTGCCAGCAGTTTGGCCGGCCGCACAGATACGCAGTATTTT
TRBV5-6,.,many,TRBJ1-5,CASSVWTADDQPQHF,TGTGCCAGCAGCGTATGGACAGCGGACGATCAGCCCCAGCATTTT
TRBV28,.,many,TRBJ2-3,CASTRFDTQYF,TGTGCCAGCACCCGATTCGATACGCAGTATTTT
TRBV2,.,many,TRBJ1-5,CASSDRRFSYQPQHF,TGTGCCAGCAGTGATCGGCGATTCTCCTATCAGCCCCAGCATTTT
TRBV12-3/TRBV12-4,.,many,TRBJ1-1,CASSPGEDRYTEAFF,TGTGCCAGCAGTCCCGGAGAGGACAGATACACTGAAGCTTTCTTT
TRBV6-2/TRBV6-3,TRBD1,many,TRBJ2-2,CASRRGQGATGELFF,TGTGCCAGCAGAAGGGGACAGGGGGCAACCGGGGAGCTGTTTTTT
TRBV6-5,.,.,TRBJ2-7,CAGSYDTRGYVQYF,TGTGCCGGCAGTTACGATACAAGGGGCTACGTGCAGTACTTC
TRBV18,.,many,TRBJ1-1,CASSPYPPEAFF,TGTGCCAGCTCACCATACCCTCCTGAAGCTTTCTTT
TRBV4-3,TRBD2,many,TRBJ2-3,CASSQELLAGTDTQYF,TGCGCCAGCAGCCAAGAACTCCTAGCGGGCACAGATACGCAGTATTTT
TRBV2,.,many,TRBJ2-7,CASSVGYEQYF,TGTGCCAGCAGTGTAGGGTACGAGCAGTACTTC
TRBV10-3,.,many,TRBJ2-7,CAISVFGDEQYF,TGTGCCATCAGTGTGTTTGGGGACGAGCAGTACTTC
TRBV7-2,.,.,TRBJ1-5,CASSLGPMVGNQPQHF,TGTGCCAGCAGCTTAGGTCCCATGGTAGGCAATCAGCCCCAGCATTTT
TRBV6-5,TRBD2,many,TRBJ2-1,CASSYPASGGTYNEQFF,TGTGCCAGCAGTTACCCTGCTAGCGGGGGTACCTACAATGAGCAGTTCTTC
TRBV29-1,TRBD1,many,TRBJ2-3,CSVPGQMSTDTQYF,TGCAGCGTCCCGGGACAGATGAGCACAGATACGCAGTATTTT
TRBV3-1,TRBD1,many,TRBJ1-2,CASSQGTGVGFGYTF,TGTGCCAGCAGCCAAGGTACAGGGGTTGGCTTTGGCTACACCTTC
TRBV12-3/TRBV12-4,TRBD1,many,TRBJ2-2,CATGTGYTGELFF,TGTGCCACCGGGACAGGATACACCGGGGAGCTGTTTTTT
TRBV11-2,TRBD1,many,TRBJ2-2,CASRSRQGYEAGELFF,TGTGCCAGCAGAAGTCGACAGGGCTACGAAGCCGGGGAGCTGTTTTTT
TRBV4-3,.,many,TRBJ2-5,CASSRGVMAETQYF,TGCGCCAGCAGCCGGGGGGTCATGGCGGAGACCCAGTACTTC
TRBV27,.,.,TRBJ2-5,CASSFGTGSPETQCF,.